The 17 T cell receptor beta chains below come from one sample, sequenced in a study of response to subunit inactivated influenza vaccine. TCRdb redid the calling of the RT-PCR reads with MiXCR, one entry per CDR3 protein. The data hold 450,000 to 500,000 distinct CDR3 sequences, with approximately 11% observed a single time. The specimen was PBMCs from blood, collected about 6 weeks after vaccination. The origin of the receptors is a man in his fifties who received an inactivated influenza vaccine.

This clonotype was found a few times. V is TRBV30 and J is TRBJ2-1; the D is unclear. V gave up 2 bases and J gave up 2 bases, with 4 bases separating them. Looked up from germline, CDR1 is GTSNPN and CDR2 is SVGIG (reference sequence). This CDR3 region has 12 residues. The CDR3 nucleotides read TGTGCCTGGAGTCGAACCTACAATGAGCAGTTCTTC. This sequence encodes CAWSRTYNEQFF.

This clonotype was recorded many times. V gene TRBV29-1 combines with J gene TRBJ2-1; 12 bases are shared with TRBD1. CDR3 length: 14 amino acids. The germline gives CDR1 SQVTM, CDR2 ANQGSEA. V lost 7 bases and J lost 12; bases outside the gene matches: 13. CDR3 coding DNA: TGCAGCGGTGCTCCGGGACAGGGGGCGCGGGGGCAGTTCTTC. It specifies CSGAPGQGARGQFF.

The chain links TRBV2 to TRBJ2-1; 8 positions agree with TRBD2. This CDR3 has 16 amino acids. V dropped 5 bases and J dropped 4; count of bases not matched to a gene: 10. CDR1 is SNHLY and CDR2 is FYNNEI in the germline V gene. As DNA, the CDR3 is TGTGCCAGCAGTCTTGAACTAGCGGTACTTTACAATGAGCAGTTCTTC. Translation gives CASSLELAVLYNEQFF.

V usage is TRBV20-1 and J usage is TRBJ2-5, with 7 nucleotides matching TRBD2. The length of the CDR3 is 13 residues. V dropped 4 bases and J dropped 4; count of bases not matched to a gene: 6. The germline V gene has CDR1 DFQATT and CDR2 SNEGSKA (reference sequence). The CDR3 region has the DNA TGCAGTGCTACGTGGGAGGGCCCAGAGACCCAGTACTTC. It is translated as CSATWEGPETQYF.

This clonotype was observed a few times. The chain couples TRBV5-6 to TRBJ2-1; D call uncertain. CDR3 length equals 15 residues. The germline V and J ends were trimmed by 1 base and 4 bases, with 12 bases remaining between them. The germline V gene has CDR1 SGHDT and CDR2 YYEEEE. The CDR3 is CASSLPRPRYNEQFF. The CDR3 bases are TGTGCCAGCAGCTTGCCCCGGCCCAGATACAATGAGCAGTTCTTC.

The gene calls are TRBV28 and TRBJ2-1; TRBD2 matches 9 bases. Germline CDR1 MDHEN, CDR2 SYDVKM. This CDR3 has 15 residues. V was pared by 5 bases and J by 7 bases, with 9 bases of the junction left unmatched. CDR3 nucleotide sequence: TGTGCCAGCAGTCCCTTAGCGGGAGTGAATAATGAGCAGTTCTTC. As protein: CASSPLAGVNNEQFF.

J is TRBJ2-5 and V is TRBV11-2; D is ambiguous. The V end lost 5 bases, the J end lost 2 bases, and 9 bases lay between the germline ends. The CDR3 spans 13 residues. Germline V lookup: CDR1 SGHAT, CDR2 FQNNGV. The CDR3 loop is CASSATVQETQYF. The CDR3 region has the DNA TGTGCCAGCAGCGCAACAGTACAAGAGACCCAGTACTTC.

In this sample, this clonotype turned up many times. CDR3: CASSPGLLMGVDTQYF. Written as DNA, the CDR3 is TGCGCCAGCAGCCCGGGCTTGCTAATGGGAGTCGATACGCAGTATTTT. The V gene is TRBV5-1, the J gene TRBJ2-3; possibly TRBD2 for D (5 bases). The CDR3 is 16 amino acids. Trimming shortened V by 4 bases and J by 6 bases, and 21 bases separated the two germline ends. Germline V gene data show CDR1 as SGHRS and CDR2 as YFSETQ. The variable domain in full, completed from reference TRBV5-1 and TRBJ2-3, reads KAGVTQTPRYLIKTRGQQVTLSCSPISGHRSVSWYQQTPGQGLQFLFEYFSETQRNKGNFPGRFSGRQFSNSRSEMNVSTLELGDSALYLCASSPGLLMGVDTQYFGPGTRLTVL.

This clonotype was seen repeatedly, ten times or more. The chain recombines TRBV5-1 with TRBJ1-2; no definite D call. From germline, CDR1 is SGHRS and CDR2 YFSETQ. CDR3 size: 17 residues. The V gene lost 0 bases and the J gene lost 2 bases, with 17 bases spanning the gap. CDR3 in amino acids: CASSLDPFDMENYGYTF. DNA of the CDR3: TGCGCCAGCAGCTTGGATCCCTTCGATATGGAGAACTATGGCTACACCTTC.

This clonotype was found many times. The chain combines TRBV20-1 with TRBJ1-5; 7 bases align to TRBD1. This CDR3 has 14 residues. V dropped 3 bases and J dropped 6; count of bases not matched to a gene: 8. CDR1 is DFQATT and CDR2 is SNEGSKA in the germline V gene (reference sequence). CDR3 sequence (DNA): TGCAGTGCTAGTGGCCAGGGGGTGGGTCAGCCCCAGCATTTT. This translates into CSASGQGVGQPQHF.

There are many counts of this clonotype. V gene TRBV29-1 combines with J gene TRBJ1-1; D is perhaps TRBD1 (6 bases). Trimming left V 7 bases short and J 0 bases short, with 9 bases between. Germline V gives CDR1 SQVTM, CDR2 ANQGSEA. The CDR3 runs 12 residues. This CDR3 is CSATGLNTEAFF. Here the CDR3 DNA reads TGCAGCGCCACAGGGTTGAACACTGAAGCTTTCTTT.

As concerns this clonotype: A read error may explain this, as a much larger clone is one base away. The chain is built from TRBV29-1 and TRBJ2-4; D possibly corresponds to TRBD1 (6 bases). The germline V and J ends were trimmed by 3 bases and 2 bases, with 11 bases remaining between them. Germline-derived CDR1 and CDR2 are SQVTM and ANQGSEA. The CDR3 extends over 14 amino acids. The CDR3 nucleotides are TGCAGCGTTGATGAGAGGGGGTCCAAAAACATTCAGTACTTC. Encoded protein: CSVDERGSKNIQYF.

The chain carries TRBV20-1 and TRBJ2-3; D could derive from TRBD1 or TRBD2 (5 bases each). The germline V and J ends were trimmed by 6 bases and 6 bases, with 13 bases remaining between them. Germline V gives CDR1 DFQATT, CDR2 SNEGSKA (reference sequence). The CDR3 totals 12 residues. The CDR3 region has the DNA TGCAGTGCCCCAGTGGGGGTGGATACGCAGTATTTT. As protein: CSAPVGVDTQYF.

This chain uses TRBV7-2 with TRBJ2-3; D is possibly TRBD1 or TRBD2 (7 bases each). The CDR3 runs to 15 residues. The germline gives CDR1 SGHTA, CDR2 FQGNSA. V lost 1 base and J 4 bases, leaving 12 bases between the germline ends. CDR3 nucleotides: TGTGCCAGCAGCTTAGTGACAGGGAGGGCAGATACGCAGTATTTT. Amino acid sequence: CASSLVTGRADTQYF.

The genes are TRBV6-1 and TRBJ2-3; TRBD2 agrees at 8 bases. The CDR3 is 15 residues long. The germline V gene has CDR1 MNHNS and CDR2 SASEGT. V was clipped by 6 bases and J by 3 bases; unmatched bases: 8. CDR3 region: CASSNPREGTDTQYF. CDR3 DNA sequence: TGTGCCAGCAGCAACCCTCGGGAGGGAACAGATACGCAGTATTTT.

This clonotype was picked up many times. This sequence joins TRBV20-1 and TRBJ2-1; TRBD1 aligns across 7 bases. From germline, CDR1 is DFQATT and CDR2 SNEGSKA (reference sequence). This CDR3 is built from 14 residues. J gave up 12 bases and V 3 bases, and 14 bases lay outside the gene matches. CDR3 sequence (DNA): TGCAGTGCTAGTTGGAGACAGGGAGATATCGGGCAGTTCTTC. Protein sequence: CSASWRQGDIGQFF.

The table lists this clonotype with many counts. This chain joins TRBV20-1 and TRBJ1-2, with D perhaps TRBD1 (6 bases). The V gene's germline CDR1 is DFQATT and CDR2 SNEGSKA (reference sequence). The CDR3 extends over 12 amino acids. The V end was cut by 1 base, the J end by 6 bases, with 9 bases between. CDR3 nucleotide sequence: TGCAGTGCTAGAGGGGCAGGGGATGGCTACACCTTC. Translating gives CSARGAGDGYTF.